This is a list of T cell receptor beta chains from one sample in a study of Ad26.COV2.S vaccination and SARS-CoV-2 variants. Only in-frame clones appear in the TCRdb table, and some are missing; sequencing was by immunoSEQ multiplex PCR. The sample carries over 200,000 clones, around nine tenths recorded once. Sequences were derived from peripheral blood, sampled in a trial of Ad26.COV2.S vaccine versus placebo. These receptors came from a person between 18 and 65 years old who received the Ad26.COV2.S COVID-19 vaccine or a placebo. CDR3s include the opening cysteine and the closing phenylalanine or tryptophan. The D gene is left open where the match is weak. Some rows mark clone size as missing; the rest say once, few, many or name a class of expanded clone.

j_call clone_size d_call v_call cdr3_nt cdr3_aa
TRBJ2-3 . . TRBV30 TGTGCCTGGAGTGTAGGGCCCGGGGGTGCAGATACGCAGTATTTT CAWSVGPGGADTQYF
TRBJ2-1 . . TRBV7-2 TGTGCCAGCAGCCCGCCGGGACGCTACAATGAGCAGTTCTTC CASSPPGRYNEQFF
TRBJ2-6 . . TRBV6-1 TGTGCCAGCAGTGAGGGAGGCTCTGGGGCCAACGTCCTGACTTTC CASSEGGSGANVLTF
TRBJ2-2 many . TRBV25-1 TGTGCCAGCCAAACAGGTCCTCCAAAGGGCGGGGAGCTGTTTTTT CASQTGPPKGGELFF
TRBJ2-2 . . TRBV25-1 TGTGCCAGCAGTGAACAGGGGACCGGGGAGCTGTTTTTT CASSEQGTGELFF
TRBJ2-7 . . TRBV2 TGTGCCAGCAGTGATAACTTAGGTTCCTCCTACGAGCAGTACTTC CASSDNLGSSYEQYF
TRBJ1-1 . . TRBV4-2 TGTGCCAGCAGCCAAGATAGCCAGGCGCTGGATTTGAACACTGAAGCTTTCTTT CASSQDSQALDLNTEAFF
TRBJ1-1 few . TRBV19 TGTGCCACCTCGTGGTGGGGACGGAACACTGAAGCTTTCTTT CATSWWGRNTEAFF
TRBJ2-2 once . TRBV19 TGTGCCAGTAGATCGGCCGGCGGGGAGCTGTTTTTT CASRSAGGELFF
TRBJ1-4 . . TRBV6-5 TGTGCCAGCACCGAAAGGGACGCATGGAAACTGTTTTTT CASTERDAWKLFF
TRBJ2-5 . . TRBV18 TGTGCCAGCTCACCGCCTGGGGAGACCCAGTACTTC CASSPPGETQYF
TRBJ2-1 . . TRBV10-3 TGTGCCATCAAAGCGAATAACAATGAGCAGTTCTTC CAIKANNNEQFF
TRBJ2-4 . . TRBV14 TGTGCCAGCAGCCCCGGGGGGCGCTTTGCCAAAAACATTCAGTACTTC CASSPGGRFAKNIQYF
TRBJ2-1 . TRBD1 TRBV6-5 TGTGCCAGCAGTCCAGGGGGCGCCGGGGCCAATGAGCAGTTCTTC CASSPGGAGANEQFF
TRBJ2-7 . TRBD2 TRBV2 TGTGCCAGCAGTGAGAAGCGGGAAATGAGATACGAGCAGTACTTC CASSEKREMRYEQYF
TRBJ2-7 once TRBD2 TRBV30 TGTGCCTCCCAGCGACTAGCGGGGCGTGCCTACGAGCAGTACTTC CASQRLAGRAYEQYF
TRBJ2-5 . . TRBV6-1 TGTGCCAGCAGTGACAGGGTACGGGAGACCCAGTACTTC CASSDRVRETQYF
TRBJ2-1 . TRBD1 TRBV6-2/TRBV6-3 TGTGCCAGCAGCCGAATCCGGGACAGGAGCAACAATGAGCAGTTCTTC CASSRIRDRSNNEQFF
TRBJ1-4 . . TRBV11-3 TGTGCCAGCAGCTTGGGCCGGGGAACAAATGAAAAACTGTTTTTT CASSLGRGTNEKLFF
TRBJ2-2 few . TRBV11-2 TGTGCCAGCAGCCCACTCGACAGATATCCCGGGGAGCTGTTTTTT CASSPLDRYPGELFF
TRBJ1-1 . TRBD1 TRBV4-3 TGCGCCAGCAGCCAAGGTAGACCGGGACAGGGGATTTCGAACACTGAAGCTTTCTTT CASSQGRPGQGISNTEAFF
TRBJ2-7 . . TRBV30 TGTGCCTGGAGTGTAGGCAGGATCTACGAGCAGTACTTC CAWSVGRIYEQYF
TRBJ1-5 few TRBD1 TRBV19 TGTGCCAGTAGTGACAGGGGAGACCAGCCCCAGCATTTT CASSDRGDQPQHF
TRBJ2-7 . . TRBV20-1 TGCAGTGCGGCTGTGGTACCGGAGCAGTACTTC CSAAVVPEQYF
TRBJ1-3 . TRBD1 TRBV9 TGTGCCAGCAGCCTCACTGGGACAGGCTCTGGAAACACCATATATTTT CASSLTGTGSGNTIYF
TRBJ1-2 . . TRBV9 TGTGCCAGCAGCGCCCGACAGGCTATCTATGGCTACACCTTC CASSARQAIYGYTF
TRBJ2-7 . TRBD1 TRBV18 TGTGCCAGCTCTAGGGACAGTTGGGAGCAGTACTTC CASSRDSWEQYF
TRBJ2-7 . TRBD1 TRBV6-5 TGTGCCAGCAGGCCTACAGGGGAGCTCGAGCAGTACTTC CASRPTGELEQYF
TRBJ2-5 . TRBD2 TRBV5-1 TGCGCCAGCAGCTCGGGGGGACTTGCTACAGAGACCCAGTACTTC CASSSGGLATETQYF
TRBJ2-7 once . TRBV29-1 TGCAGCTCATCAGGAAAATCCTACGAGCAGTACTTC CSSSGKSYEQYF
TRBJ2-7 . TRBD2 TRBV5-1 TGCGCCAGCAAAAATGGGACTAGCGGGTCCTACGAGCAGTACTTC CASKNGTSGSYEQYF
TRBJ2-7 . . TRBV19 TGTGCCAGTAGTGTCGGGCTGGCGAACGAGCAGTACTTC CASSVGLANEQYF
TRBJ2-5 . TRBD2 TRBV28 TGTGCCAGCAGTTTAAGGGGGCTAGCGGGAGGGCCTCAGTACTTC CASSLRGLAGGPQYF
TRBJ1-1 . . TRBV11-2 TGTGCCAGCAGCTTTACGACTGAAGCTTTCTTT CASSFTTEAFF
TRBJ2-2 . . TRBV14 TGTGCCAGCAGCCAAAGGATGGGCGGGGAGCTGTTTTTT CASSQRMGGELFF
TRBJ2-6 once . TRBV9 TGTGCCAGCAGCGCAGGGGCTGGGGCCAACGTCCTGACTTTC CASSAGAGANVLTF
TRBJ2-6 . TRBD1 TRBV30 TGTGCCTGGAGTTCAGGACAGGGGATGGTCTCTGGGGCCAACGTCCTGACTTTC CAWSSGQGMVSGANVLTF
TRBJ2-5 . . TRBV12-3/TRBV12-4 TGTGCCAGCAGTTTTAGTGGGCAAGAGACCCAGTACTTC CASSFSGQETQYF
TRBJ2-1 . . TRBV5-1 TGCGCCAGCAGCTTGGGAAATCCGGCCTACAATGAGCAGTTCTTC CASSLGNPAYNEQFF
TRBJ1-4 . TRBD1 TRBV6-6 TGTGCCAGCAGTTATGCGGGACAGAGAGGGAAAAAACTGTTTTTT CASSYAGQRGKKLFF
TRBJ2-7 . . TRBV6-2/TRBV6-3 TGTGCCAGCAGTTACAGACCAGGCAACCCGACCTACGAGCAGTACTTC CASSYRPGNPTYEQYF
TRBJ1-5 few . TRBV7-3 TGTGCCAGCAGCTTAAGAGGGGTCAGTAATCAGCCCCAGCATTTT CASSLRGVSNQPQHF
TRBJ2-3 . TRBD1 TRBV25-1 TGTGCCAGCGCGGACAGGGGCTTCCACACAGATACGCAGTATTTT CASADRGFHTDTQYF
TRBJ2-2 once TRBD1 TRBV5-1 TGCGCCAGCAGCTCCGGGACAGTGAACACCGGGGAGCTGTTTTTT CASSSGTVNTGELFF
TRBJ2-5 . TRBD2 TRBV9 TGTGCCAGCAGCGCGGCCCACTCCGGGACTAGTCGGGAGACCCAGTACTTC CASSAAHSGTSRETQYF
TRBJ2-5 . . TRBV30 TGTGCCTGGGGGTCAGGGGTGACCCAGTACTTC CAWGSGVTQYF
TRBJ2-3 . TRBD2 TRBV7-9 TGTGCCAGCAGCTCAGACGACCCGGGACTAGCGGGAGAGGCAGATACGCAGTATTTT CASSSDDPGLAGEADTQYF
TRBJ2-1 once TRBD2 TRBV5-4 TGTGCCAGCAGCCTCCGGGACTATTTCAATGAGCAGTTCTTC CASSLRDYFNEQFF